The T cell receptor (beta chain) under discussion was sequenced for a study of T cell changes during pregnancy in multiple sclerosis. Sequencing was performed with immunoSEQ multiplex PCR; in TCRdb, only in-frame clones are kept and a portion is missing. Among 70,000 to 95,000 clones listed, 94% were seen once. This clone showed up just once. Trimming took 0 bases from V and 2 from J; bases not matched to a gene: 10. CDR1 is MGHRA and CDR2 is YSYEKL in the germline V gene. The CDR3 spans 18 residues. V and J are TRBV4-1 and TRBJ2-7; TRBD2 agrees at 10 bases. This clonotype was obtained from a female donor with multiple sclerosis, enrolled in a pregnancy study. The material was peripheral blood, obtained in the third trimester of pregnancy. CDR3 region: CASSQDPPGLATTYEQYF. The CDR3 DNA is TGCGCCAGCAGCCAAGATCCCCCGGGACTAGCGACAACCTACGAGCAGTACTTC.